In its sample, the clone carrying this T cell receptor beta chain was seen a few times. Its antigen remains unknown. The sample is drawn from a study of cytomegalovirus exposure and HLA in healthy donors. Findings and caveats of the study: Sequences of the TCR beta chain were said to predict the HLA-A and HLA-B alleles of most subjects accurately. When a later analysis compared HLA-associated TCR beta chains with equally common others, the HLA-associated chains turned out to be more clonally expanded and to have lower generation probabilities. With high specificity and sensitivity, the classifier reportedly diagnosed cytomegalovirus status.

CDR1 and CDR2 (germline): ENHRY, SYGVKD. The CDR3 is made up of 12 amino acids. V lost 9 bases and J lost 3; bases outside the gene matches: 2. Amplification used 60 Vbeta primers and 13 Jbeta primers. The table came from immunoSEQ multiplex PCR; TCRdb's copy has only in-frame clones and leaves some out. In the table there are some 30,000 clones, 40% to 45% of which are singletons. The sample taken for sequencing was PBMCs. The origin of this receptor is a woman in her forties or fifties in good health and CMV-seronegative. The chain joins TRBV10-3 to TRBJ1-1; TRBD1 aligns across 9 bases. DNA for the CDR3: TGTGCCATACAGGGGGCAGACACTGAAGCTTTCTTT. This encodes CAIQGADTEAFF.